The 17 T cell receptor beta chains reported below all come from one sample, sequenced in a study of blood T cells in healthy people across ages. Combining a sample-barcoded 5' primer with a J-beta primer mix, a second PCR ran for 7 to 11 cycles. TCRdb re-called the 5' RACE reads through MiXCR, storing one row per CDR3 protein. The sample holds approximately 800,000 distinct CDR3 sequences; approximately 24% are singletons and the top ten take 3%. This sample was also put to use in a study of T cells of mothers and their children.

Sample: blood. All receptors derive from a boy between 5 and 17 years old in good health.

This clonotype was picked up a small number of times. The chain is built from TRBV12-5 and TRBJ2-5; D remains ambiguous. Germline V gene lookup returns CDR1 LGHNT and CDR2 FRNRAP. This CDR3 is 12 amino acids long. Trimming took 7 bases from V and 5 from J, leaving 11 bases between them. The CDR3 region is CASAAFQETQYF. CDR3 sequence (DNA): TGTGCTAGTGCCGCGTTTCAGGAGACCCAGTACTTC.

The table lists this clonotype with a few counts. The CDR3 is CASSPYRGGGETQYF. The CDR3 DNA is TGTGCCAGCAGCCCTTACAGAGGAGGAGGGGAGACCCAGTACTTC. The chain joins TRBV11-2 to TRBJ2-5; maybe TRBD2 (6 bases). V was shortened by 5 bases and J by 5 bases, with 18 bases between the two germline ends. CDR3 size: 15 residues. Germline lookup yields CDR1 SGHAT and CDR2 FQNNGV.

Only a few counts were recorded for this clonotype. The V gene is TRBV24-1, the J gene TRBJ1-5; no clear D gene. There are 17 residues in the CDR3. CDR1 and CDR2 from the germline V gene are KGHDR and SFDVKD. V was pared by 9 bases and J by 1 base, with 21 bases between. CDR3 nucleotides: TGTGCCACCGCCCAGGAAGCCTCCAAAGGGAGCAATCAGCCCCAGCATTTT. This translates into CATAQEASKGSNQPQHF.

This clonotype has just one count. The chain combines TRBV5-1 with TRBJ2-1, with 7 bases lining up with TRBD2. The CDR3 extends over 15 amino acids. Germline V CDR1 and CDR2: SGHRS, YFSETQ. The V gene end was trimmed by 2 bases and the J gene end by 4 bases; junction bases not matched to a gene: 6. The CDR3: CASSFEGGDYNEQFF. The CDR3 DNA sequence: TGCGCCAGCAGCTTTGAGGGAGGGGATTACAATGAGCAGTTCTTC.

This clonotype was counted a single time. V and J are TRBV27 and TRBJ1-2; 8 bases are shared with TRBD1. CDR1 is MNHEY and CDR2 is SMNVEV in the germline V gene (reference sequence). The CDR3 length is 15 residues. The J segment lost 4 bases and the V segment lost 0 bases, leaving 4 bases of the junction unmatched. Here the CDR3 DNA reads TGTGCCAGCAGTTTATCTCGGACAGGGTTCTATGGCTACACCTTC. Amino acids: CASSLSRTGFYGYTF.

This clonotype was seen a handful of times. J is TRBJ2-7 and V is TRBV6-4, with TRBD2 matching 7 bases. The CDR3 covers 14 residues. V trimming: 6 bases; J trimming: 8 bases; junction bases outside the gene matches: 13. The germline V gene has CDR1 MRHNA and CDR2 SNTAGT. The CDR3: CASRAGTKYRKQYF. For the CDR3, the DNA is TGTGCCAGCAGAGCCGGGACTAAATACAGGAAGCAGTACTTC.

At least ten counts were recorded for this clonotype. In DNA, the CDR3 is TGTGCCAGCAGTTACTTAGCGGCAGATACGCAGTATTTT. Translation gives CASSYLAADTQYF. This chain links TRBV6-6 with TRBJ2-3; a possible D gene is TRBD2 (6 bases). Germline V gene data show CDR1 as MNHNY and CDR2 as SVGAGI (reference sequence). The CDR3 has 13 residues. With 1 base removed from V and 4 bases from J, the gap between germline ends came to 6 bases.

The CDR3 nucleotides read TGTGCCAGCAGCTTAGAAGGCCAGGGGTCCTACAATGAGCAGTTCTTC. As protein: CASSLEGQGSYNEQFF. The chain uses TRBV7-7 and TRBJ2-1; D might be TRBD1 (6 bases). Germline lookup yields CDR1 SSHAT and CDR2 FNYEAQ (reference sequence). This CDR3 has 16 amino acids. Deletions cut 1 base from V and 1 base from J, with 11 bases between. Drawing the rest from reference TRBV7-7 and TRBJ2-1, the complete variable domain is GAGVSQSPRYKVTKRGQDVTLRCDPISSHATLYWYQQALGQGPEFLTYFNYEAQPDKSGLPSDRFSAERPEGSISTLTIQRTEQRDSAMYRCASSLEGQGSYNEQFFGPGTRLTVL.

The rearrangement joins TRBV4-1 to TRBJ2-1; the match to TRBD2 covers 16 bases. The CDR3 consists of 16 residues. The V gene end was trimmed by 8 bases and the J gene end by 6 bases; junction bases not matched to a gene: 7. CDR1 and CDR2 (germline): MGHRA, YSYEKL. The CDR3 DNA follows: TGCGCCAGCTCAGGGACTAGCGGGGGGGCGGGCAATGAGCAGTTCTTC. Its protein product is CASSGTSGGAGNEQFF.

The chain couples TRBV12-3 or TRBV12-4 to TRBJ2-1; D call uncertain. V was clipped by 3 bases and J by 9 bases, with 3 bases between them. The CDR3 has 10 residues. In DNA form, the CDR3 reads TGTGCCAGCAGTTTTCTTGAGCAGTTCTTC. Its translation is CASSFLEQFF.

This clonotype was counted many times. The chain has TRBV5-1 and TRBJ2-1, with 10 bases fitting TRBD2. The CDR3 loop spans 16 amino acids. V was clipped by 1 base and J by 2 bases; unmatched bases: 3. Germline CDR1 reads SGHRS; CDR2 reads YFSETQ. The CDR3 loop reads CASSLRSGGAYNEQFF. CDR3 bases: TGCGCCAGCAGCTTGAGGAGCGGGGGGGCCTACAATGAGCAGTTCTTC.

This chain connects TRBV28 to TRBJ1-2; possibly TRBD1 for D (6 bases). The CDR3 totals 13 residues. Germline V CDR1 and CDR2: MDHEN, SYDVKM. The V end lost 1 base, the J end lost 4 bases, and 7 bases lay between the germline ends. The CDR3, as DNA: TGTGCCAGCAGTTTATTGGGGGCCTATGGCTACACCTTC. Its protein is CASSLLGAYGYTF.

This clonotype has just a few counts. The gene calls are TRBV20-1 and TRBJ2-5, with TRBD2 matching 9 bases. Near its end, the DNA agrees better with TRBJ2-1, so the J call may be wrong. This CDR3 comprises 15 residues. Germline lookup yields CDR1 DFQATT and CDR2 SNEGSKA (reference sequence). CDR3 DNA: TGCAGTGCCCTTCGGCCCAGCGGGGGGTACAATGAGCAGTTCTTC. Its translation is CSALRPSGGYNEQFF.

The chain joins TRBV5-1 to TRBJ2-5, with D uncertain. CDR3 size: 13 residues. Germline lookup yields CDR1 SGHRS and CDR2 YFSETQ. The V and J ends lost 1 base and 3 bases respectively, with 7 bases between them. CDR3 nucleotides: TGCGCCAGCAGCTTGTTTTCTAAAGAGACCCAGTACTTC. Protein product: CASSLFSKETQYF.

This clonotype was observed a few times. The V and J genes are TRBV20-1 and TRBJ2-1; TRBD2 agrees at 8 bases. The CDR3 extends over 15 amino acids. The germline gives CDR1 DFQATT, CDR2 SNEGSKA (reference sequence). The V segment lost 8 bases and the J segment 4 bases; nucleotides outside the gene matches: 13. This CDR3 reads CSHFSAGGNYNEQFF. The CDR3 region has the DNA TGCAGTCACTTCTCGGCGGGGGGAAATTACAATGAGCAGTTCTTC.

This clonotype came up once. The CDR3 protein is CASSLLRDSGNTIYF. CDR3 DNA: TGTGCCAGCAGCTTACTGCGGGACTCTGGAAACACCATATATTTT. The J gene is TRBJ1-3, the V gene TRBV7-9; no clear D gene. Trimming removed 2 bases at V and 0 bases at J, with 8 bases between. Germline V gives CDR1 SEHNR, CDR2 FQNEAQ (reference sequence). This CDR3 contains 15 residues.

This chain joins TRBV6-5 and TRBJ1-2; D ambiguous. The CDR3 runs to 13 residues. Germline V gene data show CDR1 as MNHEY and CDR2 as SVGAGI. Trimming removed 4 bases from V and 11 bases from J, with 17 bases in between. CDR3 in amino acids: CASSSNGRALYTF. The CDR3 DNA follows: TGTGCCAGCAGTTCGAATGGGCGGGCGTTATACACCTTC.